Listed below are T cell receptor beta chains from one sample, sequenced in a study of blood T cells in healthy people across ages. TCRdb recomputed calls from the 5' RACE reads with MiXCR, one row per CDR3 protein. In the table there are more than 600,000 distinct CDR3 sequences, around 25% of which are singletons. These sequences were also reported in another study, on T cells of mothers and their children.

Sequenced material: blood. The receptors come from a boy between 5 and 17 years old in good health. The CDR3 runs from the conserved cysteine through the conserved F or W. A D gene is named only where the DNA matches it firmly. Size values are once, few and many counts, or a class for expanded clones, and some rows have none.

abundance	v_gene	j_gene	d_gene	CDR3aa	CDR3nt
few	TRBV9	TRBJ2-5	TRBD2	CASSVSGRWETQYF	TGTGCCAGCAGCGTTAGCGGGAGATGGGAGACCCAGTACTTC
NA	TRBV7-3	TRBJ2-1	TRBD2	CASSSIAGLLNEQFF	TGTGCCAGCAGCTCGATAGCGGGGTTGCTGAATGAGCAGTTCTTC
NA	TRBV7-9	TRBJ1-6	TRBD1	CASSDRQGVESPLHF	TGTGCCAGCAGCGATCGACAGGGGGTCGAGTCACCCCTCCACTTT
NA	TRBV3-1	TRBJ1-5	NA	CASSQDTGNQPQHF	TGTGCCAGCAGCCAAGATACTGGCAATCAGCCCCAGCATTTT
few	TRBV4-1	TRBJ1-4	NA	CASSQDGGVGNEKLFF	TGCGCCAGCAGCCAAGATGGGGGAGTCGGGAACGAAAAACTGTTTTTT
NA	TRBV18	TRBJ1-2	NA	CASSPPGALMARSSNYGYTF	TGTGCCAGCTCACCACCGGGCGCTTTGATGGCAAGGTCGAGTAACTACGGCTACACCTTC
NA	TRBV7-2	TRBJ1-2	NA	CASSLGGAPLGYTF	TGTGCCAGCAGCTTAGGAGGGGCCCCGCTGGGCTACACCTTC
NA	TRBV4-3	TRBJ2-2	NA	CASSQDLTGRPGELFF	TGCGCCAGCAGCCAAGATTTAACGGGGAGGCCGGGGGAGCTGTTTTTT
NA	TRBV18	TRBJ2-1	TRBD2	CASSPRLAGGPGQFF	TGTGCCAGCTCACCGCGACTAGCGGGAGGTCCCGGGCAGTTCTTC
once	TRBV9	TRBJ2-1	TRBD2	CASSGRAGTKNEQFF	TGTGCCAGCAGCGGGCGTGCCGGGACTAAAAATGAGCAGTTCTTC
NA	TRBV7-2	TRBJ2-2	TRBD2	CASSLRTSGSGELFF	TGTGCCAGCAGCCTCAGGACTAGCGGGAGCGGGGAGCTGTTTTTT
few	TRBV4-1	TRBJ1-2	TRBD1	CASSRTGVGGYTF	TGCGCCAGCAGCCGGACAGGGGTTGGTGGCTACACCTTC
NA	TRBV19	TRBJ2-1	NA	CASSIVLEGYNEQFF	TGTGCCAGTAGTATTGTCCTAGAGGGCTACAATGAGCAGTTCTTC
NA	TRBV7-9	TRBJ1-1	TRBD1	CASSFGQGKVDTEAFF	TGTGCCAGCAGCTTCGGACAGGGGAAGGTTGACACTGAAGCTTTCTTT
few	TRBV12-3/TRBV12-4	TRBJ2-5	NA	CASSASQETQYF	TGTGCCAGCAGCGCGAGCCAAGAGACCCAGTACTTC
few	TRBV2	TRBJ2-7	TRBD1	CASRPGQLYEQYF	TGTGCCAGCAGGCCGGGACAGCTCTACGAGCAGTACTTC
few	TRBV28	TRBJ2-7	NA	CASSTGPDFPHEQYF	TGTGCCAGCAGTACCGGCCCCGACTTCCCCCACGAGCAGTACTTC
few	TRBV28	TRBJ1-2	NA	CASSWSGGFYGYTF	TGTGCCAGCAGTTGGAGCGGGGGGTTTTATGGCTACACCTTC